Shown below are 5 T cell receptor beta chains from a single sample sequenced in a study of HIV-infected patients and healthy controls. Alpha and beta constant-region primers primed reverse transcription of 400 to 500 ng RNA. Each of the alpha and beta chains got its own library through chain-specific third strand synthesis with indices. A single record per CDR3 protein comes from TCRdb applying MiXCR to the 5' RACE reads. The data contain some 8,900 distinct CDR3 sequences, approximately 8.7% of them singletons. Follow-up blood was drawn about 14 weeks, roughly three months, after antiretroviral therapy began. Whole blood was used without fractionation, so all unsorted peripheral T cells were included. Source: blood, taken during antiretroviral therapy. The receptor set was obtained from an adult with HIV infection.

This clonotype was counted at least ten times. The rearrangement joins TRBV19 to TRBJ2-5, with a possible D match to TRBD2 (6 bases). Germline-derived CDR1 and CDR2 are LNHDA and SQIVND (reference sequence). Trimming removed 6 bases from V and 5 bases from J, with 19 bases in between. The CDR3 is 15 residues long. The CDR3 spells CASSPLWGVAETQYF. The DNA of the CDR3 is TGTGCCAGTAGCCCCTTGTGGGGGGTGGCGGAGACCCAGTACTTC.

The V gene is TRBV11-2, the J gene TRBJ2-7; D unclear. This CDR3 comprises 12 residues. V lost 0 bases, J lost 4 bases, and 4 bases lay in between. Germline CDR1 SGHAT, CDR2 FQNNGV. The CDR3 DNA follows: TGTGCCAGCAGCTTAGAAGGGTACGAGCAGTACTTC. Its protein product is CASSLEGYEQYF.

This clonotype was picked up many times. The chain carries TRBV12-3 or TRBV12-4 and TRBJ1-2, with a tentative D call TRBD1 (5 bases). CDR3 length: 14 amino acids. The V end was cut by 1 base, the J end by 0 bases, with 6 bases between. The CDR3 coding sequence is TGTGCCAGCAGTTTAGGGACACCTAACTATGGCTACACCTTC. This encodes CASSLGTPNYGYTF.

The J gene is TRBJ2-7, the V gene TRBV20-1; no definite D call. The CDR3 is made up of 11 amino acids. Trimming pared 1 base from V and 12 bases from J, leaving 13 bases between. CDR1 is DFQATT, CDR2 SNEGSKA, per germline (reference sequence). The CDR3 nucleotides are TGCAGTGCTAGAGTTGAACGACCCGGGTACTTC. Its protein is CSARVERPGYF.

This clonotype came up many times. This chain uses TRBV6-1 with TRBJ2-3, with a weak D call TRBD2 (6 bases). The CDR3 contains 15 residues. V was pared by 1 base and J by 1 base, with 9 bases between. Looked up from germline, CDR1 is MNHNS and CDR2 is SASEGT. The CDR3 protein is CASSEVGRGTDTQYF. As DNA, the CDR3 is TGTGCCAGCAGTGAAGTCGGGAGAGGCACAGATACGCAGTATTTT.